One sample yielded the 21 T cell receptor beta chains listed below, sequenced in a study of CD8+ T cells in alopecia areata. Treatment given: oral pan-JAK inhibitor, 5-10 mg twice daily. As the sequencing template, cDNA was produced by extracting RNA and reverse transcribing it. Clones were read by immunoSEQ multiplex PCR, and TCRdb kept only the in-frame ones, dropping some. The table lists under 250,000 clones, approximately 57% of them singletons. Sample: CD4+ T cells sorted from blood, taken at week 4, from a patient treated with tofacitinib. Receptors originate from a human donor with alopecia areata.

The count of this clone is one. This sequence joins TRBV29-1 and TRBJ2-1; 8 bases are shared with TRBD1. Trimming removed 8 bases from V and 7 bases from J; junction bases left unmatched: 7. Looked up from germline, CDR1 is SQVTM and CDR2 is ANQGSEA. This CDR3 is 12 amino acids long. The CDR3 sequence: CSQTGGGNEQFF. For the CDR3, the DNA is TGCAGCCAAACAGGGGGTGGGAATGAGCAGTTCTTC.

This sequence joins TRBV27 and TRBJ1-2; maybe TRBD1 (5 bases). CDR3 length equals 16 residues. V lost 2 bases and J 4 bases, leaving 17 bases between the germline ends. Per germline, CDR1 MNHEY and CDR2 SMNVEV (reference sequence). The DNA of the CDR3 is TGTGCCAGCAGTTTAAGGGTCAGGGCACACCTCTATGGCTACACCTTC. Amino acids: CASSLRVRAHLYGYTF.

The V call is TRBV11-2, the J call TRBJ2-1; weak D call: TRBD2 (5 bases). Deletions cut 6 bases from V and 3 bases from J, with 18 bases between. Germline lookup yields CDR1 SGHAT and CDR2 FQNNGV. The CDR3 sequence is 16 residues long. In DNA form, the CDR3 reads TGTGCCAGCAGAGCCCTCTCCGGACTGATCTACAATGAGCAGTTCTTC. This encodes CASRALSGLIYNEQFF. Drawing the rest from reference TRBV11-2 and TRBJ2-1, the complete variable domain is EAGVAQSPRYKIIEKRQSVAFWCNPISGHATLYWYQQILGQGPKLLIQFQNNGVVDDSQLPKDRFSAERLKGVDSTLKIQPAKLEDSAVYLCASRALSGLIYNEQFFGPGTRLTVL.

The rearrangement joins TRBV6-6 to TRBJ2-5; a possible D gene is TRBD1 (5 bases). CDR1 and CDR2 from the germline V gene are MNHNY and SVGAGI (reference sequence). Trimming took 2 bases from V and 4 from J, leaving 11 bases between them. The CDR3 totals 14 residues. In DNA form, the CDR3 reads TGTGCCAGCAGTTACCCCGGGCAGGGAGAGACCCAGTACTTC. Residues: CASSYPGQGETQYF.

The chain is built from TRBV9 and TRBJ2-7; 9 positions agree with TRBD2. V shed 0 bases and J 4 bases; nucleotides not matched to a gene: 8. CDR1 SGDLS and CDR2 YYNGEE come from the germline V gene. The CDR3 consists of 16 residues. The CDR3: CASSVDAGGPNYEQYF. The CDR3 DNA follows: TGTGCCAGCAGCGTAGATGCGGGGGGGCCGAATTACGAGCAGTACTTC.

V gene TRBV29-1 combines with J gene TRBJ1-2, with D unresolved. Trimming took 7 bases from V and 7 from J, leaving 16 bases between them. CDR3 length: 12 residues. Germline loops: CDR1 SQVTM, CDR2 ANQGSEA. CDR3: CSAEGIRSGYTF. CDR3 in DNA: TGCAGCGCCGAGGGCATCAGAAGTGGCTACACCTTC. Based on the CDR3 plus reference TRBV29-1 and TRBJ1-2, the full variable domain is SAVISQKPSRDICQRGTSLTIQCQVDSQVTMMFWYRQQPGQSLTLIATANQGSEATYESGFVIDKFPISRPNLTFSTLTVSNMSPEDSSIYLCSAEGIRSGYTFGSGTRLTVV.

Comment on this clone: A read error may produce the germline difference seen at one junction end. The chain carries TRBV30 and TRBJ1-2; D is unresolved. Germline CDR1 is GTSNPN and CDR2 is SVGIG (reference sequence). This CDR3 is 10 amino acids long. The CDR3 coding sequence is TGTGCCTGGGGCTTTGAATGGATCCTCTTC. Protein sequence: CAWGFEWILF.

This clone has more than one count but fewer than ten. The chain is built from TRBV4-3 and TRBJ2-1; D is unclear. V was clipped by 0 bases and J by 4 bases, with 10 bases between them. The germline V gene encodes CDR1 LGHNA and CDR2 YSLEER. The CDR3 length is 15 residues. The CDR3 bases are TGCGCCAGCAGCCAAGAGGCCAGGTCTTACAATGAGCAGTTCTTC. Its protein is CASSQEARSYNEQFF.

Concerning this clone: Other DNA sequences of this sample code for an identical CDR3. The rearrangement joins TRBV6-6 to TRBJ1-1; D perhaps matches TRBD1 (6 bases). CDR3 length equals 14 residues. With 0 bases removed from V and 1 base from J, the gap between germline ends came to 6 bases. Germline assignment: CDR1 MNHNY and CDR2 SVGAGI (reference sequence). The CDR3 DNA reads as TGTGCCAGCAGTTACTCAGGGGGGAACACTGAAGCTTTCTTT. Amino acids: CASSYSGGNTEAFF.

This chain joins TRBV2 and TRBJ1-6; D may be TRBD1 (6 bases). Between the trimmed V and J ends, which lost 3 bases and 9 bases, there was a span of 15 bases. The CDR3 loop spans 15 amino acids. Per germline, CDR1 SNHLY and CDR2 FYNNEI. This CDR3 is CASSDRTGSPSPLHF. CDR3 bases: TGTGCCAGCAGTGATCGAACAGGGAGTCCTTCACCCCTCCACTTT.

This clone was recorded a few times. The V and J genes are TRBV29-1 and TRBJ1-2; TRBD1 matches 7 bases. V was pared by 0 bases and J by 5 bases, with 12 bases of the junction left unmatched. This CDR3 comprises 16 residues. Germline CDR1 SQVTM, CDR2 ANQGSEA. This chain's CDR3 is CSVEDLEWTGHYGYTF. As DNA, the CDR3 is TGCAGCGTTGAAGATCTTGAGTGGACAGGACATTATGGCTACACCTTC.

V usage is TRBV29-1 and J usage is TRBJ2-5; D not certain. V shed 7 bases and J shed 7 bases, with 13 bases lying between them. Germline V CDR1 and CDR2: SQVTM, ANQGSEA. This CDR3 contains 11 residues. The CDR3 protein is CSEVELGTQYF. The CDR3 DNA sequence: TGCAGCGAAGTTGAACTGGGGACCCAGTACTTC.

This clone was observed once. The V call is TRBV29-1, the J call TRBJ1-5; TRBD1 might be the D (5 bases). V was clipped by 6 bases and J by 5 bases, with 14 bases between them. The CDR3 extends over 13 amino acids. Germline loops: CDR1 SQVTM, CDR2 ANQGSEA. CDR3 sequence reads: CSVGSGKDQPQHF. The CDR3 region has the DNA TGCAGCGTGGGGTCAGGGAAGGATCAGCCCCAGCATTTT.

To note about this clone: One end of the junction fails to match germline, which may point to a read error. The chain is built from TRBV30 and TRBJ1-2; D not resolved. The CDR3 totals 12 residues. Germline CDR1 GTSNPN, CDR2 SVGIG (reference sequence). For the CDR3, the DNA is TGTGCCTGGGGTGTTGTAAGCTATGGCTACACCTTC. It is translated as CAWGVVSYGYTF.

There are a few counts of this clone. The V and J genes are TRBV29-1 and TRBJ1-1; tentative D call: TRBD1 (5 bases). The V end was cut by 6 bases, the J end by 4 bases, with 12 bases between. Per germline, CDR1 SQVTM and CDR2 ANQGSEA. The CDR3 spans 12 residues. The chain's CDR3 is CSVARGVTEAFF. CDR3 in DNA: TGCAGCGTCGCTCGGGGGGTCACTGAAGCTTTCTTT.

Remarks on this clone: This same CDR3 is encoded by further DNA sequences in the sample. The rearrangement joins TRBV4-1 to TRBJ2-5, with 8 bases fitting TRBD1. Germline assignment: CDR1 MGHRA and CDR2 YSYEKL. This CDR3 region has 15 residues. The junction had 3 bases not matched to a gene; V was cut back by 1 base and J by 2 bases. The CDR3 region has the DNA TGCGCCAGCAGCCAAGTACAGGGGGGACAAGAGACCCAGTACTTC. Residues: CASSQVQGGQETQYF.

This clone was observed a handful of times. In DNA form, the CDR3 reads TGTGCCAGCAGCGTATCCGCGGGCGCTGAAGCTTTCTTT. The encoded protein is CASSVSAGAEAFF. This sequence joins TRBV9 and TRBJ1-1; no firm D call. V lost 1 base and J lost 6, with 10 bases in between. The CDR3 sequence is 13 residues long. CDR1 and CDR2 from the germline V gene are SGDLS and YYNGEE.

This clone was observed a few times. The rearrangement joins TRBV14 to TRBJ2-7; 9 bases fit TRBD1. Germline V gene sequence: CDR1 SGHDN, CDR2 FVKESK. The CDR3 has 17 amino acids. V lost 0 bases and J lost 7; bases outside the gene matches: 13. CDR3 sequence (DNA): TGTGCCAGCAGCCAAGAACCCCCGGGACAGGGATTGGGGGAGCAGTACTTC. Its translation is CASSQEPPGQGLGEQYF.

The V and J genes are TRBV29-1 and TRBJ2-4, with TRBD2 identical over 13 bases. This CDR3 spans 19 amino acids. CDR1 is SQVTM and CDR2 is ANQGSEA in the germline V gene. The V and J ends lost 5 bases and 1 base, in that order; junction bases with no gene match: 14. The CDR3 nucleotides read TGCAGCGTTCCAGGATTACTAGCGGGGGGGAGTAGCGCCAAAAACATTCAGTACTTC. It encodes CSVPGLLAGGSSAKNIQYF.

The V call is TRBV4-3, the J call TRBJ1-4; the match to TRBD1 covers 11 bases. V shed 3 bases, J shed 8 bases, and the junction held 2 bases outside the gene matches. This CDR3 contains 14 residues. Looked up from germline, CDR1 is LGHNA and CDR2 is YSLEER. The CDR3 protein is CASSQGQGEEKLFF. As DNA, the CDR3 is TGCGCCAGCAGCCAGGGACAGGGGGAGGAAAAACTGTTTTTT.

This clone appeared a few times. The chain joins TRBV7-7 to TRBJ1-2, with a weak D call TRBD1 (6 bases). Trimming pared 5 bases from V and 6 bases from J, leaving 13 bases between. Per the germline V gene, CDR1 is SSHAT and CDR2 is FNYEAQ (reference sequence). CDR3 length: 13 amino acids. The CDR3, as DNA: TGTGCCAGCAGCCTGAACAGGGCGGATGGCTACACCTTC. Translation gives CASSLNRADGYTF.